This T cell receptor beta chain comes out of a study of vaccination effects on CD4 cells after COVID-19. Study findings and constraints: Clonal contraction was marked in infection- and vaccine-induced clones late after vaccination. The study had few convalescent patients and no early post-infection timepoints.

Germline lookup yields CDR1 SEHNR and CDR2 FQNEAQ (reference sequence). The V gene lost 1 base and the J gene lost 8 bases, with 15 bases spanning the gap. CDR3 length: 15 residues. Method: immunoSEQ multiplex PCR; TCRdb's copy keeps in-frame clones and lacks some. The repertoire includes 20,000 to 30,000 clones, 69% of them detected once, and approximately 8.3% sits in the top ten. Using viral peptide pools, the ViraFEST assay grew out antigen-specific CD4+ T cells prior to sequencing. CD4+ T cell isolation took place after 10 days of culture. Participants were given two doses of BNT162b2 or mRNA-1273 vaccine. Each culture well received approximately 2 million PBMC. These cells were then cultured in IMDM with 8.5 to 10 IU/ml IL-2 and roughly 10 ug/ml peptides. This clone has only a few counts. The antigen is unknown.

The material was CD4+ T cells from PBMCs cultured with SARS-CoV-2 spike peptides, obtained after COVID-19 vaccination. This TCR was recovered from a human donor who received a COVID-19 vaccine. J is TRBJ1-5 and V is TRBV7-9, with D uncertain. This chain's CDR3 is CASSLGAAAEEPQHF. The DNA for the CDR3 is TGTGCCAGCAGCTTAGGGGCAGCAGCAGAGGAGCCCCAGCATTTT.